The 17 T cell receptor beta chains reported below all come from one sample, sequenced in a study of OX40 agonist ivuxolimab in advanced cancers. Assay used: immunoSEQ multiplex PCR; TCRdb lists only in-frame clones, some missing. The table has around 63,000 clones, roughly 84% seen once; the top ten hold approximately 0.3%. The source material was CD4+ or CD8+ T cells sorted from blood, sampled in a trial of the OX40 agonist ivuxolimab. These TCRs come from an adult with an advanced solid tumor such as melanoma, head and neck, liver or kidney cancer.

J is TRBJ2-7 and V is TRBV10-3; D uncertain. CDR3 length: 14 residues. CDR1 ENHRY and CDR2 SYGVKD come from the germline V gene. V lost 3 bases to trimming and J lost 6 bases, with 15 bases between them. In DNA, the CDR3 is TGTGCCATCAGTGAAACCACCGAAGGCGGCGAGCAGTACTTC. It encodes CAISETTEGGEQYF.

The chain combines TRBV28 with TRBJ1-5, with D tentatively TRBD1 (5 bases). Trimming took 3 bases from V and 5 from J, leaving 11 bases between them. The CDR3 runs 14 residues. Germline-derived CDR1 and CDR2 are MDHEN and SYDVKM. The CDR3 nucleotides read TGTGCCAGCAGTTTTTTTCTGGGGGATCAGCCCCAGCATTTT. This sequence encodes CASSFFLGDQPQHF.

The V call is TRBV5-1, the J call TRBJ2-3, with 9 bases identical to TRBD1. The trim removed 5 bases at V and 2 bases at J, leaving 6 bases unmatched. Germline loops: CDR1 SGHRS, CDR2 YFSETQ. The CDR3 has 15 amino acids. CDR3 DNA sequence: TGCGCCAGCAGTCGGGACAGGGACCTCACAGATACGCAGTATTTT. The encoded protein is CASSRDRDLTDTQYF.

The chain combines TRBV15 with TRBJ2-1; no reliable D call. The germline V and J ends were trimmed by 0 bases and 0 bases, with 3 bases remaining between them. This CDR3 comprises 14 residues. CDR1 and CDR2 from the germline V gene are LNHNV and YYDKDF (reference sequence). The CDR3 nucleotides are TGTGCCACCAGCAGAGAATTCTCCTACAATGAGCAGTTCTTC. Protein sequence: CATSREFSYNEQFF. Combining the CDR3 with reference TRBV15 and TRBJ2-1 gives the whole variable domain DAMVIQNPRYQVTQFGKPVTLSCSQTLNHNVMYWYQQKSSQAPKLLFHYYDKDFNNEADTPDNFQSRRPNTSFCFLDIRSPGLGDTAMYLCATSREFSYNEQFFGPGTRLTVL.

The chain uses TRBV5-1 and TRBJ1-2, with 7 bases matching TRBD1. The V and J ends lost 0 bases and 4 bases, in that order; junction bases with no gene match: 6. CDR1 SGHRS and CDR2 YFSETQ come from the germline V gene. This CDR3 is built from 15 residues. CDR3: CASSLEGAPRYGYTF. CDR3 coding DNA: TGCGCCAGCAGCTTGGAGGGGGCGCCACGCTATGGCTACACCTTC.

This chain uses TRBV6-6 with TRBJ2-7; either TRBD1 or TRBD2 may fit D (6 bases each). V lost 8 bases, J lost 7 bases, and 12 bases lay in between. Germline V gene sequence: CDR1 MNHNY, CDR2 SVGAGI (reference sequence). The CDR3 totals 11 residues. The CDR3, as DNA: TGTGCCAGCCGTCGAGGGGGGGAGCAGTACTTC. Its protein is CASRRGGEQYF.

This clone was seen only once. The rearrangement links TRBV5-1 to TRBJ2-7; D possibly corresponds to TRBD2 (5 bases). CDR3 length: 15 amino acids. The germline gives CDR1 SGHRS, CDR2 YFSETQ. Trimming stripped 0 bases from V and 5 bases from J, with 15 bases between. The CDR3 protein is CASSLEGNGVDEQYF. DNA for the CDR3: TGCGCCAGCAGCTTGGAAGGTAACGGGGTGGACGAGCAGTACTTC.

This clone appeared a few times. The rearrangement uses TRBV5-1 and TRBJ2-3, with D possibly being TRBD2 (5 bases). This CDR3 is 12 amino acids long. From germline, CDR1 is SGHRS and CDR2 YFSETQ. V was pared by 5 bases and J by 9 bases, with 13 bases between. The CDR3: CASSIDSSTQYF. DNA for the CDR3: TGCGCCAGCAGTATAGACTCTAGCACGCAGTATTTT.

The chain links TRBV7-9 to TRBJ1-2; TRBD1 matches at 9 bases. Trimming cost V 6 bases and J 0 bases; bases outside gene matches: 2. The germline CDR1 and CDR2 sequences are SEHNR and FQNEAQ (reference sequence). This CDR3 spans 14 amino acids. This chain's CDR3 is CASRQGAANYGYTF. CDR3 DNA sequence: TGTGCCAGCAGACAGGGGGCAGCTAACTATGGCTACACCTTC.

This chain connects TRBV9 to TRBJ2-7; 7 nucleotides agree with TRBD2. With 3 bases clipped from V and 1 base from J, the junction kept 7 bases outside the gene matches. The CDR3 runs 15 residues. Germline V gives CDR1 SGDLS, CDR2 YYNGEE. CDR3 loop: CASSERDYGSYEQYF. The CDR3 DNA reads TGTGCCAGCAGCGAACGGGACTATGGATCCTACGAGCAGTACTTC.

The DNA of the CDR3 is TGCGCCAGCAGCCCCCGGCTCGGGGGGCTGACTGACAAAAACATTCAGTACTTC. This encodes CASSPRLGGLTDKNIQYF. The V call is TRBV4-3, the J call TRBJ2-4; D is possibly TRBD2 (7 bases). This CDR3 has 18 residues. Germline lookup yields CDR1 LGHNA and CDR2 YSLEER. V was cut by 4 bases and J by 3 bases, with 22 bases left in between.

The chain has TRBV11-2 and TRBJ2-6, with a possible D match to TRBD1 (6 bases). Germline values: CDR1 SGHAT, CDR2 FQNNGV. The CDR3 totals 18 residues. Trimming shortened V by 4 bases and J by 0 bases, and 16 bases separated the two germline ends. For the CDR3, the DNA is TGTGCCAGCAGCTCCTGGGGGACAACTAACTCTGGGGCCAACGTCCTGACTTTC. Its translation is CASSSWGTTNSGANVLTF. Looking up the rest from reference TRBV11-2 and TRBJ2-6 gives the full variable domain: EAGVAQSPRYKIIEKRQSVAFWCNPISGHATLYWYQQILGQGPKLLIQFQNNGVVDDSQLPKDRFSAERLKGVDSTLKIQPAKLEDSAVYLCASSSWGTTNSGANVLTFGAGSRLTVL.

The chain links TRBV2 to TRBJ2-7; D perhaps matches TRBD2 (6 bases). Germline CDR1 SNHLY, CDR2 FYNNEI. The CDR3 consists of 13 residues. V was pared by 4 bases and J by 5 bases, with 12 bases between. CDR3 sequence reads: CASSGAEGHEQYF. The CDR3 DNA sequence: TGTGCCAGCAGTGGAGCGGAGGGCCACGAGCAGTACTTC.

The gene calls are TRBV9 and TRBJ2-2; D might be TRBD2 (5 bases). Germline CDR1 SGDLS, CDR2 YYNGEE. With 2 bases removed from V and 5 bases from J, the gap between germline ends came to 7 bases. The CDR3 runs 13 residues. The CDR3 loop is CASSVGDTGELFF. CDR3 DNA: TGTGCCAGCAGCGTGGGAGATACCGGGGAGCTGTTTTTT. Using reference TRBV9 and TRBJ2-2 for the parts outside the CDR3, the full variable domain is DSGVTQTPKHLITATGQRVTLRCSPRSGDLSVYWYQQSLDQGLQFLIQYYNGEERAKGNILERFSAQQFPDLHSELNLSSLELGDSALYFCASSVGDTGELFFGEGSRLTVL.

The chain recombines TRBV6-5 with TRBJ2-7, with TRBD1 identical over 8 bases. The CDR3 consists of 12 residues. Looked up from germline, CDR1 is MNHEY and CDR2 is SVGAGI. The V and J ends lost 10 bases and 3 bases, in that order; junction bases with no gene match: 5. The DNA for the CDR3 is TGTGCCACAAGACAGGGGATCTACGAGCAGTACTTC. It is translated as CATRQGIYEQYF.

The J gene is TRBJ2-5, the V gene TRBV10-1; 7 nucleotides align to TRBD1. This CDR3 comprises 14 residues. The V gene end was trimmed by 3 bases and the J gene end by 5 bases; junction bases not matched to a gene: 6. CDR1 is WNHNN, CDR2 SYGVQD, per germline (reference sequence). The CDR3 sequence is CASSEGTAEETQYF. The CDR3 DNA sequence: TGCGCCAGCAGTGAAGGGACAGCCGAGGAGACCCAGTACTTC.

V gene TRBV29-1 combines with J gene TRBJ1-2; 8 bases fit TRBD1. The germline V gene encodes CDR1 SQVTM and CDR2 ANQGSEA. This CDR3 is built from 11 residues. CDR3 protein: CSVSGGDGYTF. CDR3 in DNA: TGCAGTGTGTCAGGGGGCGATGGCTACACCTTC.